This is a list of T cell receptor beta chains from one sample in a study of T cells in tuberculosis. Some clones are missing from TCRdb's copy, which holds only in-frame ones; the method was immunoSEQ multiplex PCR. Counted here are nearly 60,000 clones, 88% occurring once; the ten biggest clones make up about a fifth. The sample consisted of CD1b-GMM tetramer-negative cells sorted from PBMCs. The receptors come from an adult woman with latent tuberculosis. CDR3s include the opening cysteine and the closing phenylalanine or tryptophan. Rows may omit the clone size; those that give it use once, few, many or a size class.

CASSTYNYGYTF	TRBV28	TRBJ1-2	NA
CASSLLQGGEQYF	TRBV7-2	TRBJ2-7	once
CASSQTSSRTQYF	TRBV28	TRBJ2-3	once
CATKAGTSGIDGANVLTF	TRBV7-8	TRBJ2-6	NA
CASLSEGKQNSPLHF	TRBV30	TRBJ1-6	NA
CASSMESNQPQHF	TRBV6-1	TRBJ1-5	NA
CASSLVGGEGYGYTF	TRBV7-9	TRBJ1-2	NA
CASSQQTSGPFTYEQYF	TRBV4-1	TRBJ2-7	NA
CASSPKGVSYNEQFF	TRBV27	TRBJ2-1	NA
CASSPSGGRWTEAFF	TRBV5-4	TRBJ1-1	NA
CASSKSGGIYEQYF	TRBV2	TRBJ2-7	few
CASSARDSSSYNEQFF	TRBV9	TRBJ2-1	few
CASSLTQGVNTEAFF	TRBV5-1	TRBJ1-1	NA
CASSPGLRSYEQYF	TRBV5-4	TRBJ2-7	NA
CASSLRLLAGGDEQFF	TRBV7-2	TRBJ2-1	NA
CASSLGLAGAGIGVNTGELFF	TRBV13	TRBJ2-2	once
CASSLIGNSYEQYF	TRBV27	TRBJ2-7	NA
CASSAGTGRYNEQFF	TRBV2	TRBJ2-1	NA
CASSLDIRVEQPQHF	TRBV7-2	TRBJ1-5	NA
CASSQVPSAGKLFF	TRBV4-3	TRBJ1-4	few
CASSLGQDQPQHF	TRBV7-8	TRBJ1-5	NA
CASSLRQITDTQYF	TRBV7-2	TRBJ2-3	NA
CASSPQGAGELFF	TRBV18	TRBJ2-2	medium-sized
CASSLGLAGSYEQYF	TRBV7-3	TRBJ2-7	NA
CASSQGGRDTMNTEAFF	TRBV4-2	TRBJ1-1	NA
CASSSMNTEAFF	TRBV6-6	TRBJ1-1	NA
CASSFDRGGYEQYF	TRBV7-2	TRBJ2-7	once
CASSNLRVNPYEQYF	TRBV7-9	TRBJ2-7	once
CASSPGPGELFF	TRBV7-2	TRBJ2-2	NA
CASSRNGLEPYEQYF	TRBV18	TRBJ2-7	NA
CASSRQGARNSPLHF	TRBV6-5	TRBJ1-6	NA
CASSYYKIPAGDEQYF	TRBV6-5	TRBJ2-7	NA
CASMTGNNEQFF	TRBV27	TRBJ2-1	NA
CASSIPGTSGSLGSGYEQYF	TRBV19	TRBJ2-7	NA
CSVEKELSEQYF	TRBV29-1	TRBJ2-7	few
CASSIEERDIQPQHF	TRBV19	TRBJ1-5	NA
CASNSVRGEQETQYF	TRBV25-1	TRBJ2-5	NA
CASHEQGSMIAGTQYF	TRBV5-1	TRBJ2-5	NA
CSVSSGGGSYEQYF	TRBV29-1	TRBJ2-7	NA
CASRRVPNTEAFF	TRBV19	TRBJ1-1	NA
CASSTPDSLYGYTF	TRBV19	TRBJ1-2	NA
CASSSGGYTEAFF	TRBV7-9	TRBJ1-1	NA
CASSTGDGNTGELFF	TRBV19	TRBJ2-2	NA
CASSLGWYTEAFF	TRBV7-3	TRBJ1-1	NA
CSVDPGNGELFF	TRBV29-1	TRBJ2-2	NA
CASRISGGTDTQYF	TRBV19	TRBJ2-3	NA
CASSWSPGLGSYEQYF	TRBV7-9	TRBJ2-7	NA